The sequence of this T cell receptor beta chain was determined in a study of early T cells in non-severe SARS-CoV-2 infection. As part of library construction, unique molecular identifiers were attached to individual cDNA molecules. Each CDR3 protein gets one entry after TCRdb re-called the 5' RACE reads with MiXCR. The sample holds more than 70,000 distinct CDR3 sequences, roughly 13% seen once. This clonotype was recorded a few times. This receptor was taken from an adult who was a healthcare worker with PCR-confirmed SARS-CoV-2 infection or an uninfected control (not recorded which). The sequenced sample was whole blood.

The CDR3 reads CASSQSVAYNEQFF. In nucleotides, the CDR3 is TGCGCCAGCAGCCAGTCTGTAGCCTACAATGAGCAGTTCTTC. This rearrangement joins TRBV4-3 to TRBJ2-1, with D uncertain. Trimming stripped 3 bases from V and 2 bases from J, with 8 bases between. The CDR3 totals 14 residues. The V gene's germline CDR1 is LGHNA and CDR2 YSLEER.